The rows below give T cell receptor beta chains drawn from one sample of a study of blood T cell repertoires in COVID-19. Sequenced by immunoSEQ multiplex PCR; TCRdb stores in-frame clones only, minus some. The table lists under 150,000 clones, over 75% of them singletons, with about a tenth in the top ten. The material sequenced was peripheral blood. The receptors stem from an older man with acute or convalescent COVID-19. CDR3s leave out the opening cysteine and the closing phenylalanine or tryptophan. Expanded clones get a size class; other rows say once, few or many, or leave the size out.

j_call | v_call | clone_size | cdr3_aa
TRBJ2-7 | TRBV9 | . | ASSVTPGQTLSEQY
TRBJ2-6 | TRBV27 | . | ASSHRVVGANVLT
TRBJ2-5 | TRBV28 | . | ASSLPRGLAQETQY
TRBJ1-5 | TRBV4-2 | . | ASSQTGATKSPPQH
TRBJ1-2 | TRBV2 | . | ASREQGARGYT
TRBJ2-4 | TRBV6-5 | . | ASSSGQGLNIQY
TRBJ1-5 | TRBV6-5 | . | ASSQGGQPQH
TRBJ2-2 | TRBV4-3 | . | ASSQEGLGTYTGELF
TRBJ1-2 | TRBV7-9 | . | ASSPDSSPYGYT
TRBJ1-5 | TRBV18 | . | ASSPPSRSNQPQH
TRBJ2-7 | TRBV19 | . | ASSMGQGPNYEQY
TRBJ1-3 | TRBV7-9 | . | ASSSMESGNTIY
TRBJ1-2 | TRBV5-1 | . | ASSSTGGGLYGYT
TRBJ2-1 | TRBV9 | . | ASSEDLTTSGSGNEQF
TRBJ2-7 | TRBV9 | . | ASSVASGGLSYEQY
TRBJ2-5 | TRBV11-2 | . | ASSSLGGPETQY
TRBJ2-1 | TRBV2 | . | ASKWTSNNEQF
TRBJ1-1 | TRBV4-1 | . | ASSQEQGSEAF
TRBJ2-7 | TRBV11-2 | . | ASSRPAGKISYEQY
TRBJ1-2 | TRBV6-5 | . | ASSYSFAGRGYGYT
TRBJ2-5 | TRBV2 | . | ASRATGIVQETQY
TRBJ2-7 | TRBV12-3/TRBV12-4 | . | ASSFERHEQY
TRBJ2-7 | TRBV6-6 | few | ASSATPSSYEQY
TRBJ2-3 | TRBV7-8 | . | AGAGDFQDTQY
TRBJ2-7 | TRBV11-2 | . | ASSLGWGLAEQY
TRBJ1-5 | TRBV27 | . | ASRSEAWGVGNQPQH
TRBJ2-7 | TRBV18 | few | ASSPSPGLVYEQY
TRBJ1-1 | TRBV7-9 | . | ASSLNVASTEAF
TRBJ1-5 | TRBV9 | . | ASSAAGPNQPQH
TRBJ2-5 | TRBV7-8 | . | ASSSDGEYQETQY
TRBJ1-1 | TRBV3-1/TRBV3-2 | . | ASSHGDRNTEAF
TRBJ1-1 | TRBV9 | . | ASSVVGQGFAEAF
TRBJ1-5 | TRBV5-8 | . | ASKSRQGLLNQPQH
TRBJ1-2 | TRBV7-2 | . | ASRRPGQENYGYT
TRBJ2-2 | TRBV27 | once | ALRPGQGFTGELF
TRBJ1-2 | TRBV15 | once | ATSSDTGGGYGYT
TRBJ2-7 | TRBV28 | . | ASRGGSGRNYEQY
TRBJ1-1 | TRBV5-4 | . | ASSIDRSQAF
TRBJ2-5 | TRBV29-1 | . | SVDWTQETQY
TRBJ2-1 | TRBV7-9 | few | ASSLEVTINEQF
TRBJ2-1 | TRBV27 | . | ASSTNRGNEQF
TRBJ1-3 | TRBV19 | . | ASSIQGNTIY
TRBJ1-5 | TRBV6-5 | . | ASSGTGSNQPQH
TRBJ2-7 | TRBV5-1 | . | ASSLSSTGPGEQY
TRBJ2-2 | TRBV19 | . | ASSIYEDLTGELF
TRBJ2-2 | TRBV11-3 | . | ASAPHGGVTGELF
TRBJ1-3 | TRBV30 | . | AGGAAGNTIY
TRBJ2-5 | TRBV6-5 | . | ASRRASRETQY